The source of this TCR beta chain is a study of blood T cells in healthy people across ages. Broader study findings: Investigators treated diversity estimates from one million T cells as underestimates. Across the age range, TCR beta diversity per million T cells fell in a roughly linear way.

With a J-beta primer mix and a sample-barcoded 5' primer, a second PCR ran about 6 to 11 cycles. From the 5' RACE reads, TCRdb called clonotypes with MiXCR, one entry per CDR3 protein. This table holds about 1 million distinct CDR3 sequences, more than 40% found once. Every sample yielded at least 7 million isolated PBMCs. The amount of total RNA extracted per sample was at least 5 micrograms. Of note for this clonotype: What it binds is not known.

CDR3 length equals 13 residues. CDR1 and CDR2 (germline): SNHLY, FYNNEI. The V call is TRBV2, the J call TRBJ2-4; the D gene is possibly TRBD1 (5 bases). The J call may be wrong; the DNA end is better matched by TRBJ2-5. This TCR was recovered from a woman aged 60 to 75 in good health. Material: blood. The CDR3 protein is CASRQVFSETQYF. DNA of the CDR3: TGTGCCAGCAGACAGGTTTTTAGTGAGACCCAGTACTTC.